This T cell receptor beta chain stems from a study of Ad26.COV2.S vaccination and SARS-CoV-2 variants. Study summary: Donor had been placed in the Ad26.COV2.S arm of the COV1001 trial. Study-level findings and limits: The TCR breadth and depth analyses may have produced an underestimate of total T cell responses.

The sample's treatment: 19 received Ad26.COV2.S at low or high dose, single or two shots; 5 received placebo; per-sample allocation not given. Samples analyzed were those drawn on day 63 after the first vaccine or placebo injection. Assay used: immunoSEQ multiplex PCR; TCRdb lists only in-frame clones, some missing. The sample holds roughly 390,000 clones; 75% to 90% are singletons and the top ten take under 3.5%. This clone was seen a few times. Its antigen is unidentified. Germline loops: CDR1 SGHNT, CDR2 YYREEE (reference sequence). Trimming took 2 bases from V and 1 from J, leaving 6 bases between them. The CDR3 loop spans 13 amino acids.

The receptor's source is a person aged 18 to 59 who received the Ad26.COV2.S COVID-19 vaccine or a placebo. This chain joins TRBV5-4 and TRBJ1-1; unclear D gene. Source: peripheral blood, taken in a trial of Ad26.COV2.S vaccine versus placebo. The CDR3 region is CASSFNPNTEAFF. For the CDR3, the DNA is TGTGCCAGCAGCTTTAATCCGAACACTGAAGCTTTCTTT.